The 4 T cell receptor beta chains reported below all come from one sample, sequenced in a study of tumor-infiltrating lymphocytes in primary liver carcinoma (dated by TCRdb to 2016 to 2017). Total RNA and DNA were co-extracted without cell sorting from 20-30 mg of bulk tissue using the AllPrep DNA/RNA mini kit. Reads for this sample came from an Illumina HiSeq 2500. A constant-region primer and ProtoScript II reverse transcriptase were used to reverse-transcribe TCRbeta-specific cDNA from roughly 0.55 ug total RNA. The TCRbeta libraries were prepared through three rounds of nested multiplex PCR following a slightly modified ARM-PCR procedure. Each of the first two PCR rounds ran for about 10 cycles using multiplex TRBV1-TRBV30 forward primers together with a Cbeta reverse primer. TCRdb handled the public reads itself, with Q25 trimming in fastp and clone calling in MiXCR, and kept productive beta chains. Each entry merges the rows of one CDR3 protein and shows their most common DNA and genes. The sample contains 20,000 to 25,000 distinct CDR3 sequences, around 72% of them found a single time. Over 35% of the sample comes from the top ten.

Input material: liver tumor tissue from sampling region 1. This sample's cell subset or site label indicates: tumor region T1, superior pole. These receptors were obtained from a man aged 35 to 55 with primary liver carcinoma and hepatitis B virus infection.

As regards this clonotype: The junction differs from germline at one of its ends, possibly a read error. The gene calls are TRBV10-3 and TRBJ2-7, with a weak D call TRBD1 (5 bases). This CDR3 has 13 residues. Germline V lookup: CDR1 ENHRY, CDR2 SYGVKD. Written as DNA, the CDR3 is TGTGCCATCGGTGAGGACAACACCTACGAGCAGTACTTC. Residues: CAIGEDNTYEQYF.

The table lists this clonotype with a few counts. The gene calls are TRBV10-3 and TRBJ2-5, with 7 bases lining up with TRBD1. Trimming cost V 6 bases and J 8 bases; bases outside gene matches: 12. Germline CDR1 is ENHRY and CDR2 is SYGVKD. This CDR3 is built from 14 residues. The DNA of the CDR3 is TGTGCCATCAGCCCCGACAGGGCCCGAGATACCCAGTACTTC. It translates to CAISPDRARDTQYF.

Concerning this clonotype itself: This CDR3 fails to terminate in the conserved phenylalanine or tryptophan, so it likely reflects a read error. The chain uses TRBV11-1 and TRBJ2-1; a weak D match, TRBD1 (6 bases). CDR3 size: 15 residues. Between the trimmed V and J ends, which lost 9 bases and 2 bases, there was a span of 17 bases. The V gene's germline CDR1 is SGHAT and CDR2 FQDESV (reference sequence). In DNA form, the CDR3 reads TGTGCCAGAAGTTTAACTGGGACAACCTACAATGAGCAGTTCCTC. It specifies CARSLTGTTYNEQFL.

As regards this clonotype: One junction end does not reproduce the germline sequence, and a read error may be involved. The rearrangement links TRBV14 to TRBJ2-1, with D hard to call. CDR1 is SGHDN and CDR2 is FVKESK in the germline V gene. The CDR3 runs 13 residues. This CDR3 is CASSQGQFNEQFF. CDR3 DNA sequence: TGTGCCAGCAGCCAAGGGCAATTCAATGAGCAATTCTTC.